This T cell receptor beta chain is drawn from a study of T cells in pancreatic ductal adenocarcinoma (dated by TCRdb to the late 2010s). As for the study more broadly: To learn about the adaptive T-cell response arising naturally, investigators profiled where tumor-infiltrating CD8+ T cells, together with suppressive cells, were located within resected pancreatic ductal adenocarcinoma, how abundant they were, and what qualities they showed. The study at large found these results: Compared with tumor samples, blood samples had more total productive templates and around 8-fold more unique clonotypes. There was no significant difference in T-cell clonality between tumor and blood, where mean clonality was around 0.1 for tumors and 0.07 to 0.075 for blood. Since most pancreatic cancer patients present with inoperable disease, the resected cohort was skewed toward the minority of patients who had early-stage disease. Comparisons of clonality between tumor and blood may be biased because tumors are enriched in CD45RO+ effector T cells rather than naive T cells, which biases the comparison toward lower diversity.

The pancreatic ductal adenocarcinoma patients who were selected had gone through surgery without receiving any neoadjuvant therapy. Peripheral blood was collected in heparin tubes, and PBMCs were isolated by histopaque density gradient and cryopreserved in around 9% DMSO. Using the DNeasy Blood and Tissue Kit with Proteinase K and RNase treatment, genomic DNA was extracted from roughly seven PBMC and about ten flash-frozen tumor specimens. A note on this clone: The specificity of this receptor is unknown. Base quality data are lacking; no much larger clone is found one base away.

The CDR3 starts with the cysteine, ends with the phenylalanine, and has 14 residues. Just CDR3 DNA is preserved here, 42 bases in frame from base 1. The germline V gene gives CDR1 as SGHRS and CDR2 as YFSETQ. V gives up 3 bases and J gives up 5 bases, and the segment between their germline ends measures 11 bases. TCR beta CDR3 regions were amplified from genomic DNA using the immunoSEQ hsTCRB kit. High-throughput TRB CDR3 sequencing was performed on an Illumina HiSeq system. In the authors' own workflow: The immunoSEQ software was used to analyze sequencing reads, and nonproductive sequences containing premature stops or frame-shifts were removed. Repertoire clonality was computed as one minus Shannon entropy normalized by log2 of the number of unique productive sequences. This is the immuneACCESS table as TCRdb keeps it, with only in-frame sequences that have V and J called. A part of the clones is gone; compared with another copy, unresolved V genes explain less than half, and the rest is unexplained. The V and J calls and clone size are taken from that table; D and trimming were inferred from the DNA. Across this sample there are about 30,000 clones, with more than 80% seen only once. The biggest ten clones account for roughly 2% of the sample.

The sequenced material came from PBMCs. The TCR comes from a human donor with pancreatic ductal adenocarcinoma. This chain joins TRBV5-1 to TRBJ2-2; TRBD1 could be the D gene, as 6 bases match. The CDR3 region: CASSYTGLTGELFF. The base sequence is TGCGCCAGCAGCTATACAGGGTTGACCGGGGAGCTGTTTTTT. Extended through the reference TRBV5-1 and TRBJ2-2 proteins, this CDR3 yields the full variable domain: KAGVTQTPRYLIKTRGQQVTLSCSPISGHRSVSWYQQTPGQGLQFLFEYFSETQRNKGNFPGRFSGRQFSNSRSEMNVSTLELGDSALYLCASSYTGLTGELFFGEGSRLTVL.